The next 7 T cell receptor beta chains were all read from a single sample in a study of spatial heterogeneity in lung cancer. One entry per CDR3 protein results from TCRdb running MiXCR on the 5' RACE reads. Among under 8,000 distinct CDR3 sequences listed, about 4% were seen once. Time point noted: sample taken at primary tumor resection. Unsorted whole RNA of tumor, nontumor lung or frozen PBMC was sequenced. Specimen: normal lung tissue next to the tumor, collected at surgery. The receptors come from a female donor with early-stage non-small cell lung cancer.

This clonotype was seen ten or more times. Written as DNA, the CDR3 is TGTGCTACCAAACAGGAGTCGAACACCGGGGAGCTGTTTTTT. Its translation: CATKQESNTGELFF. The V call is TRBV7-2, the J call TRBJ2-2; D possibly corresponds to TRBD1 (5 bases). In germline, CDR1 is SGHTA, CDR2 FQGNSA. This CDR3 contains 14 residues.

This clonotype was recorded at least ten times. V is TRBV28 and J is TRBJ2-3; 7 bases line up with TRBD1. This CDR3 has 16 residues. Per germline, CDR1 MDHEN and CDR2 SYDVKM. Trimming removed 6 bases from V and 4 bases from J; junction bases left unmatched: 13. In nucleotides, the CDR3 is TGTGCCAGCAGAGGAAGACAGGGACGCGGGTCAGATACGCAGTATTTT. It is translated as CASRGRQGRGSDTQYF. The whole variable domain, remainder taken from reference TRBV28 and TRBJ2-3, is DVKVTQSSRYLVKRTGEKVFLECVQDMDHENMFWYRQDPGLGLRLIYFSYDVKMKEKGDIPEGYSVSREKKERFSLILESASTNQTSMYLCASRGRQGRGSDTQYFGPGTRLTVL.

At least ten counts were recorded for this clonotype. V and J are TRBV4-2 and TRBJ2-1, with no clear D. CDR3 length equals 12 residues. Germline V lookup: CDR1 LGHNA, CDR2 YNFKEQ. V was trimmed by 0 bases and J by 10 bases, leaving 7 bases between them. The CDR3 DNA is TGTGCCAGCAGCCAAGATTTACGAGAGCAGTTCTTC. As protein: CASSQDLREQFF.

This clonotype was seen a handful of times. The rearrangement joins TRBV2 to TRBJ2-5, with no clear D. The CDR3 runs to 15 residues. Deletions cut 6 bases from V and 1 base from J, with 15 bases between. Germline values: CDR1 SNHLY, CDR2 FYNNEI. CDR3 loop: CASRPVWNRQETQYF. The CDR3 DNA reads TGTGCCAGCAGGCCTGTATGGAACCGCCAAGAGACCCAGTACTTC.

This clonotype was recorded many times. The chain couples TRBV20-1 to TRBJ1-1, with a weak D call TRBD1 (5 bases). The CDR3 totals 14 residues. CDR1 DFQATT and CDR2 SNEGSKA come from the germline V gene (reference sequence). Deletions cut 3 bases from V and 1 base from J, with 12 bases between. CDR3 protein: CSASRAGQNTEAFF. CDR3 DNA sequence: TGCAGTGCTAGCAGGGCAGGGCAGAACACTGAAGCTTTCTTT.

This clonotype has at least ten counts. This rearrangement joins TRBV27 to TRBJ1-5; 9 nucleotides match TRBD1. Germline V gene data show CDR1 as MNHEY and CDR2 as SMNVEV (reference sequence). This CDR3 spans 16 amino acids. J gave up 6 bases and V 2 bases, and 8 bases lay outside the gene matches. The CDR3 DNA reads TGTGCCAGCAGTTTACAGGGACAGGGTTATGGTCAGCCCCAGCATTTT. As protein: CASSLQGQGYGQPQHF.

Judged by abundance, this clonotype is medium-sized (0.01 to 0.1%). J is TRBJ1-2 and V is TRBV5-1; tentative D call: TRBD1 (6 bases). Per germline, CDR1 SGHRS and CDR2 YFSETQ. The CDR3 is 15 amino acids. Trimming cost V 2 bases and J 7 bases, with 18 bases left between them. DNA for the CDR3: TGCGCCAGCAGCTTAACGGCAGGGCAGGGGCGTGGCTACACCTTC. Its protein is CASSLTAGQGRGYTF. The whole variable domain, remainder taken from reference TRBV5-1 and TRBJ1-2, is KAGVTQTPRYLIKTRGQQVTLSCSPISGHRSVSWYQQTPGQGLQFLFEYFSETQRNKGNFPGRFSGRQFSNSRSEMNVSTLELGDSALYLCASSLTAGQGRGYTFGSGTRLTVV.